This T cell receptor (beta chain) was captured in a study of cytomegalovirus exposure and HLA in healthy donors. About the study: From HLA-typed donors, an early data release held some 91 million unique TCRs.

This CDR3 region has 15 residues. Regarding the study as a whole: Later work associated roughly 17,000 TCR beta sequences with HLA alleles at 0.05 false discovery rate. Later analysis indicated greater clonal expansion among HLA-associated TCR beta chains than among equally common other chains.

This clone showed up just a few times. No antigen is known for it. The PCR used 60 Vbeta and 13 Jbeta primers. Authors' analysis steps: A later analysis counted about 80 million unique TCR beta chains, roughly 11 million shared. Produced via immunoSEQ multiplex PCR; TCRdb's table is partial and in-frame only. V, J and clone size derive from that table, while D and trimming were established from the DNA sequence. Among 120,000 or so clones listed, 15% were seen once. The chain combines TRBV21-1 with TRBJ2-5; TRBD1 was called by the table and not checked on the DNA. TRBV21-1 is designated a pseudogene. Sequencing input: PBMCs. The clonotype was recovered from a young woman in good health and CMV-seronegative. This chain's CDR3 is CASSNMGSSQETQYF. The CDR3 DNA sequence: TGTGCCAGCAGCAACATGGGCTCCTCCCAAGAGACCCAGTACTTC.